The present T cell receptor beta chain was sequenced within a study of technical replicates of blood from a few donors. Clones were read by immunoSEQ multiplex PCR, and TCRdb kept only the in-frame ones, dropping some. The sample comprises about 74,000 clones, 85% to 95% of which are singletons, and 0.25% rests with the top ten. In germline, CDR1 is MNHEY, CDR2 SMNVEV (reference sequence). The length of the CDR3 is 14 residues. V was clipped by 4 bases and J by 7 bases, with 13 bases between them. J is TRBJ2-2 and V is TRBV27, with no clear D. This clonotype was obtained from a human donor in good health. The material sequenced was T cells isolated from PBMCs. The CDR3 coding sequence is TGTGCCAGCAGTTACCAGGTCTACCACGGGGAGCTGTTTTTT. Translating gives CASSYQVYHGELFF.